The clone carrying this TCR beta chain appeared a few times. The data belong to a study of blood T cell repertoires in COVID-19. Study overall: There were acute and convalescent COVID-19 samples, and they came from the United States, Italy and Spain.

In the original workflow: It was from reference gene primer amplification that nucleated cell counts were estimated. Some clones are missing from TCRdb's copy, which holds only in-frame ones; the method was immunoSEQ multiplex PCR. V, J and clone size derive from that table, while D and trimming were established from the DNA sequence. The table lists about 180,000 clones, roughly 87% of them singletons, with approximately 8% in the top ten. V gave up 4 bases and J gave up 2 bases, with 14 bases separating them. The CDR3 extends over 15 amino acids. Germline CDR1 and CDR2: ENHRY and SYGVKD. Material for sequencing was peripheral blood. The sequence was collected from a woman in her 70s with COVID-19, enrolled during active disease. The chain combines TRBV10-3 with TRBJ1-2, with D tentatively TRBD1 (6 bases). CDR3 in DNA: TGTGCCATCAGTGGAGCTCGCCAGGGGAACTATGGCTACACCTTC. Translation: CAISGARQGNYGYTF.